The 30 T cell receptor beta chains listed next were all sequenced from one sample in a study of blood T cell repertoires in COVID-19. Using immunoSEQ multiplex PCR, the repertoire was profiled, and TCRdb retains in-frame clones only, with some absent. The sample consists of roughly 120,000 clones, about 91% of them appearing once. Sequencing was performed on peripheral blood. The receptors stem from a woman aged 45-65 years with active or convalescent COVID-19.

V usage is TRBV19 and J usage is TRBJ1-2, with 9 bases identical to TRBD1. The ends lost 4 bases at V and 11 bases at J; junction bases unmatched: 5. Germline lookup yields CDR1 LNHDA and CDR2 SQIVND (reference sequence). CDR3 length: 12 residues. This CDR3 reads CASSNRDREYTF. The DNA of the CDR3 is TGTGCCAGTAGTAACCGGGACAGGGAGTACACCTTC.

V and J are TRBV6-6 and TRBJ1-5; possibly TRBD1 for D (6 bases). The CDR3 is 13 residues long. Per the germline V gene, CDR1 is MNHNY and CDR2 is SVGAGI (reference sequence). Trimming stripped 5 bases from V and 7 bases from J, with 12 bases between. This CDR3 reads CASSKQGQQPQHF. CDR3 coding DNA: TGTGCCAGCAGTAAACAGGGTCAGCAGCCCCAGCATTTT.

The genes are TRBV5-4 and TRBJ1-2; 7 bases agree with TRBD1. J gave up 4 bases and V 1 base, and 13 bases lay outside the gene matches. The CDR3 extends over 17 amino acids. The germline CDR1 and CDR2 sequences are SGHNT and YYREEE (reference sequence). CDR3 in DNA: TGTGCCAGCAGCTTGCGGACAGGTCCTTCTACTGCCTATGGCTACACCTTC. Translating it yields CASSLRTGPSTAYGYTF.

The V and J genes are TRBV28 and TRBJ1-3; D is ambiguous. This CDR3 contains 12 residues. CDR1 and CDR2 from the germline V gene are MDHEN and SYDVKM. The germline V and J ends were trimmed by 6 bases and 4 bases, with 7 bases remaining between them. The CDR3 is CASSPLGNTIYF. CDR3 bases: TGTGCCAGCAGCCCTCTAGGAAACACCATATATTTT.

V is TRBV28 and J is TRBJ2-1, with 7 positions matching TRBD2. The V gene end was trimmed by 6 bases and the J gene end by 4 bases; junction bases not matched to a gene: 9. Germline loops: CDR1 MDHEN, CDR2 SYDVKM. This CDR3 has 15 residues. The CDR3 loop reads CASSRGGGPYNEQFF. The CDR3 nucleotides are TGTGCCAGCAGCCGCGGGGGAGGGCCTTACAATGAGCAGTTCTTC.

The chain joins TRBV19 to TRBJ2-5; D may be TRBD1 (5 bases). Trimming removed 3 bases at V and 9 bases at J, with 14 bases between. Germline V CDR1 and CDR2: LNHDA, SQIVND (reference sequence). The CDR3 extends over 13 amino acids. CDR3 amino acids: CASSISGIGAQYF. Written as DNA, the CDR3 is TGTGCCAGTAGTATCTCAGGGATTGGGGCCCAGTACTTC.

The gene calls are TRBV20-1 and TRBJ2-7, with TRBD2 identical over 7 bases. The CDR3 is 15 amino acids. Germline CDR1 reads DFQATT; CDR2 reads SNEGSKA (reference sequence). V was clipped by 3 bases and J by 2 bases; unmatched bases: 10. In DNA form, the CDR3 reads TGCAGTGCTAGTATTAGGGCGGGGACTACCTACGAGCAGTACTTC. Protein sequence: CSASIRAGTTYEQYF.

The V call is TRBV10-3, the J call TRBJ1-4; 9 bases are a match to TRBD1. The CDR3 has 14 residues. Germline V CDR1 and CDR2: ENHRY, SYGVKD. The V and J ends lost 4 bases and 6 bases, in that order; junction bases with no gene match: 3. DNA for the CDR3: TGTGCCATCAGTGTGGGACAGGGTGATGAAAAACTGTTTTTT. Translation gives CAISVGQGDEKLFF.

This clone has a single count. The chain has TRBV3-1 (or the pseudogene TRBV3-2) and TRBJ2-2, with 10 bases that match TRBD2. After removal of 11 bases from V and 5 bases from J, the junction contained 8 bases not matched to a gene. The CDR3 totals 14 residues. Germline V lookup: CDR1 LGHDT, CDR2 YNNKEL (reference sequence). DNA of the CDR3: TGTGCCGCAACCGGGACTAGCGAAACCGGGGAGCTGTTTTTT. Amino acids: CAATGTSETGELFF.

The chain uses TRBV3-1 (or the pseudogene TRBV3-2) and TRBJ1-6, with D perhaps TRBD1 (5 bases). The CDR3 consists of 15 residues. V was shortened by 1 base and J by 9 bases, with 13 bases between the two germline ends. Looked up from germline, CDR1 is LGHDT and CDR2 is YNNKEL (reference sequence). The CDR3 bases are TGTGCCAGCAGCCAAGTTTGGGGCGCGACTTCACCCCTCCACTTT. Protein: CASSQVWGATSPLHF.

The chain recombines TRBV5-4 with TRBJ2-7; 10 nucleotides agree with TRBD1. Germline CDR1 SGHNT, CDR2 YYREEE (reference sequence). The CDR3 covers 15 residues. J lost 0 bases, V lost 4 bases, and 4 bases had no gene match. The CDR3 nucleotides are TGTGCCAGCAGCACGGACAGGGGGACCTCCTACGAGCAGTACTTC. Its translation: CASSTDRGTSYEQYF.

The CDR3 loop reads CASSYPGQGYEQYF. The CDR3 nucleotides are TGTGCCAGCAGCTATCCGGGACAGGGCTACGAGCAGTACTTC. V is TRBV7-9 and J is TRBJ2-7; 9 bases map to TRBD1. Germline V lookup: CDR1 SEHNR, CDR2 FQNEAQ (reference sequence). This CDR3 region has 14 residues. Trimming removed 4 bases from V and 3 bases from J; junction bases left unmatched: 4. The complete variable domain, with remaining parts taken from reference TRBV7-9 and TRBJ2-7, reads DTGVSQNPRHKITKRGQNVTFRCDPISEHNRLYWYRQTLGQGPEFLTYFQNEAQLEKSRLLSDRFSAERPKGSFSTLEIQRTEQGDSAMYLCASSYPGQGYEQYFGPGTRLTVT.

This chain joins TRBV30 and TRBJ2-1; a weak D match, TRBD2 (5 bases). V was pared by 0 bases and J by 4 bases, with 19 bases between. Germline V gene lookup returns CDR1 GTSNPN and CDR2 SVGIG (reference sequence). This CDR3 comprises 17 residues. CDR3 in amino acids: CAWSVLVASGFYNEQFF. The CDR3 coding sequence is TGTGCCTGGAGTGTACTGGTAGCATCGGGGTTTTACAATGAGCAGTTCTTC.

This sequence joins TRBV6-5 and TRBJ2-7, with D maybe TRBD1 (6 bases). Germline loops: CDR1 MNHEY, CDR2 SVGAGI. Trimming removed 5 bases from V and 6 bases from J, with 14 bases in between. This CDR3 is 13 amino acids long. The CDR3 DNA follows: TGTGCCAGCAGTACAGGGTTGTACGGCGAGCAGTACTTC. Residues: CASSTGLYGEQYF.

The gene calls are TRBV20-1 and TRBJ2-3; 10 positions agree with TRBD2. Germline CDR1 reads DFQATT; CDR2 reads SNEGSKA (reference sequence). This CDR3 region has 15 residues. After removal of 3 bases from V and 6 bases from J, the junction contained 9 bases not matched to a gene. DNA for the CDR3: TGCAGTGCTAGTCTAGGACTAGCGGCCCGGGATACGCAGTATTTT. Translated, it gives CSASLGLAARDTQYF.

The chain uses TRBV6-5 and TRBJ2-3; D gene uncertain. The CDR3 consists of 11 residues. Germline lookup yields CDR1 MNHEY and CDR2 SVGAGI. V was cut by 6 bases and J by 2 bases, with 3 bases left in between. The CDR3 spells CASSHTDTQYF. The CDR3 nucleotides are TGTGCCAGCAGCCACACAGATACGCAGTATTTT.

This chain uses TRBV13 with TRBJ2-7; TRBD2 matches at 9 bases. The CDR3 runs to 14 residues. J was trimmed by 2 bases and V by 8 bases; bases with no gene match: 7. From germline, CDR1 is PRHDT and CDR2 FYEKMQ (reference sequence). This chain's CDR3 is CASQRAGGAYEQYF. The CDR3 DNA reads TGTGCCAGCCAAAGGGCGGGAGGGGCCTACGAGCAGTACTTC.

The chain is built from TRBV6-6 and TRBJ1-2; 7 nucleotides line up with TRBD1. Germline CDR1 MNHNY, CDR2 SVGAGI (reference sequence). V lost 5 bases, J lost 0 bases, and 6 bases stayed unmatched. The CDR3 length is 15 residues. Here the CDR3 reads CASSLYRGSNYGYTF. The CDR3 DNA sequence: TGTGCCAGCAGTCTTTACAGGGGTTCTAACTATGGCTACACCTTC.

This clone has only one observation. The chain recombines TRBV18 with TRBJ2-3; D not resolved. This CDR3 is 14 amino acids long. Germline V gene sequence: CDR1 KGHSH, CDR2 LQKENI. Trimming left V 0 bases short and J 3 bases short, with 7 bases between. The CDR3 coding sequence is TGTGCCAGCTCACCACCGTCCCTTACAGATACGCAGTATTTT. Translating gives CASSPPSLTDTQYF.

The J gene is TRBJ2-1, the V gene TRBV15; 12 bases match TRBD2. The CDR3 is 15 residues long. V dropped 9 bases and J dropped 5; count of bases not matched to a gene: 8. Germline CDR1 is LNHNV and CDR2 is YYDKDF (reference sequence). Here the CDR3 reads CATKPTSGSHNEQFF. The CDR3 DNA reads TGTGCCACAAAGCCGACTAGCGGGAGCCACAATGAGCAGTTCTTC.

The rearrangement uses TRBV12-5 and TRBJ1-6; a weak D match, TRBD1 (6 bases). Germline-derived CDR1 and CDR2 are LGHNT and FRNRAP. The CDR3 is 14 amino acids. With 7 bases removed from V and 6 bases from J, the gap between germline ends came to 13 bases. CDR3: CASALGTFNSPLHF. The DNA for the CDR3 is TGTGCTAGTGCCCTGGGGACATTTAATTCACCCCTCCACTTT.

This chain links TRBV5-4 with TRBJ2-3, with D perhaps matching TRBD2 (5 bases). This CDR3 comprises 13 residues. Trimming removed 5 bases at V and 5 bases at J, with 12 bases between. Germline V CDR1 and CDR2: SGHNT, YYREEE (reference sequence). The CDR3, as DNA: TGTGCCAGCAGTCACCCTCGGGGAGATACGCAGTATTTT. Translation: CASSHPRGDTQYF.

J is TRBJ1-1 and V is TRBV6-2 or TRBV6-3; 7 positions agree with TRBD1. CDR1 MNHEY and CDR2 SVGEGT come from the germline V gene. CDR3 size: 14 residues. V shed 4 bases, J shed 6 bases, and the junction held 8 bases outside the gene matches. This chain's CDR3 is CASSSRGTVAEAFF. Written as DNA, the CDR3 is TGTGCCAGCAGTTCCCGAGGGACAGTAGCTGAAGCTTTCTTT.

The chain uses TRBV4-3 and TRBJ1-6; TRBD1 aligns across 7 bases. Trimming removed 1 base from V and 9 bases from J; junction bases left unmatched: 6. The CDR3 spans 15 residues. CDR1 is LGHNA and CDR2 is YSLEER in the germline V gene. In DNA, the CDR3 is TGCGCCAGCAGCCAAGTACAGGGGCGGCGTTCACCCCTCCACTTT. This encodes CASSQVQGRRSPLHF.

V and J are TRBV20-1 and TRBJ2-3; the match to TRBD2 covers 7 bases. Germline trimming cut 5 bases from V and 14 bases from J; bases unmatched to any gene: 10. From germline, CDR1 is DFQATT and CDR2 SNEGSKA (reference sequence). This CDR3 has 11 amino acids. CDR3 region: CSAGGVSGRYF. Written as DNA, the CDR3 is TGCAGTGCTGGGGGGGTGAGCGGGCGGTATTTT.

V gene TRBV14 combines with J gene TRBJ1-1; 8 bases agree with TRBD1. V dropped 5 bases and J dropped 4; count of bases not matched to a gene: 6. The germline V gene has CDR1 SGHDN and CDR2 FVKESK. The CDR3 has 14 residues. CDR3 residues: CASSFGQGITEAFF. CDR3 DNA sequence: TGTGCCAGCAGCTTTGGACAGGGTATCACTGAAGCTTTCTTT.

The chain has TRBV5-1 and TRBJ2-3; D perhaps matches TRBD2 (5 bases). V was shortened by 4 bases and J by 4 bases, with 16 bases between the two germline ends. CDR1 is SGHRS and CDR2 is YFSETQ in the germline V gene. This CDR3 comprises 15 residues. In DNA, the CDR3 is TGCGCCAGCAGCCCGGCCCAGTACGGGGCAGATACGCAGTATTTT. Translated: CASSPAQYGADTQYF. Using reference TRBV5-1 and TRBJ2-3 for the parts outside the CDR3, the full variable domain is KAGVTQTPRYLIKTRGQQVTLSCSPISGHRSVSWYQQTPGQGLQFLFEYFSETQRNKGNFPGRFSGRQFSNSRSEMNVSTLELGDSALYLCASSPAQYGADTQYFGPGTRLTVL.

The J gene is TRBJ2-7, the V gene TRBV28; D not resolved. Germline V CDR1 and CDR2: MDHEN, SYDVKM. The CDR3 consists of 15 residues. Trimming shortened V by 8 bases and J by 2 bases, and 19 bases separated the two germline ends. DNA of the CDR3: TGTGCCAGCCACCGAGTCCCGCGGAACGCCTACGAGCAGTACTTC. Amino acid sequence: CASHRVPRNAYEQYF.

This chain uses TRBV6-2 or TRBV6-3 with TRBJ1-2; D gene unclear. CDR1 is MNHEY, CDR2 SVGEGT, per germline. CDR3 length: 14 residues. Trimming shortened V by 0 bases and J by 4 bases, and 9 bases separated the two germline ends. CDR3 DNA sequence: TGTGCCAGCAGTTACTCGGCTCAGATCTATGGCTACACCTTC. This encodes CASSYSAQIYGYTF.

V gene TRBV7-8 combines with J gene TRBJ2-2; TRBD2 is a possible D gene (6 bases). CDR1 is SGHVS and CDR2 is FQNEAQ in the germline V gene. V lost 0 bases to trimming and J lost 5 bases, with 13 bases between them. The CDR3 is 16 amino acids. The CDR3 sequence is CASSLASRGWTGELFF. For the CDR3, the DNA is TGTGCCAGCAGCTTAGCGTCGCGGGGTTGGACCGGGGAGCTGTTTTTT. Full variable domain (rest looked up from reference TRBV7-8 and TRBJ2-2): GAGVSQSPRYKVAKRGQDVALRCDPISGHVSLFWYQQALGQGPEFLTYFQNEAQLDKSGLPSDRFFAERPEGSVSTLKIQRTQQEDSAVYLCASSLASRGWTGELFFGEGSRLTVL.